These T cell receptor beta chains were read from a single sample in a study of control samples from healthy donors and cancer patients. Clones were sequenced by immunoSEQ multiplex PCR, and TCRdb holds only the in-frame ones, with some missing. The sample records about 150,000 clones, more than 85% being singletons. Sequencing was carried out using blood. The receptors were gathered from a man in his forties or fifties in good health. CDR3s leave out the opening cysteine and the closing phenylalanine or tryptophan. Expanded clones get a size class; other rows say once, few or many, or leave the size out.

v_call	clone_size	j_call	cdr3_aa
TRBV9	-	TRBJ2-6	ASSATGNPSGANVLT
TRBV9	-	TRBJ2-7	ASGPGDWSKY
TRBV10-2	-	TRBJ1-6	ASSESRQGATPLH
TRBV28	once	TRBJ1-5	ASSLGVRTREH
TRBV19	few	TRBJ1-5	ASSDMVNQPQH
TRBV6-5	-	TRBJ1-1	ASSSGQGATEAF
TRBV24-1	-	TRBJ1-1	ATSPGNTEAF
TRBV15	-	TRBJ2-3	ATSPGTSVTDTQY
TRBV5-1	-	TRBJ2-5	ASSYQRGEGTGNRRQETQY
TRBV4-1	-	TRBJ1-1	ASSHPQGRTEAF
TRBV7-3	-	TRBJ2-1	ASSRRLAAYNEQF
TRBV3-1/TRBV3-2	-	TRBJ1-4	ASSRPSEKLF
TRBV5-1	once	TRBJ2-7	ASSRDRTYEQY
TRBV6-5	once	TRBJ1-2	ASSPGSGYDYT
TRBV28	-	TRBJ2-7	ASSENPGLYGEQY
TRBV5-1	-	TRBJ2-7	ASSSNSYEQY
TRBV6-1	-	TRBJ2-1	ASSPTTSDNEQF
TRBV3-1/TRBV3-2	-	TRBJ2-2	ASSHRQGNTGELF
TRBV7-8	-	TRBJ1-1	ASSLGSQGMNTEAF
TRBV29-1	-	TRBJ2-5	SVLASGSFETQY
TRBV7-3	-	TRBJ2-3	ASSLWTSGSAPGTDTQY
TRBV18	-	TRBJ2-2	ASSPPVVTGELF
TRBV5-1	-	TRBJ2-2	ASSSTSGNTGELF
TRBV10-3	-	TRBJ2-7	AIREAPTYEQY
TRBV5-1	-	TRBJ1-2	ASSLETPGNYGYT
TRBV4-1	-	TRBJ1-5	ASSQVWPGHSNQPQH
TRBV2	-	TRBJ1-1	ASRRDRGLNTEAF
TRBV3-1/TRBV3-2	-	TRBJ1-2	ASSQGWQGRGYT
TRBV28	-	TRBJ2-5	ASSLGGQETQY
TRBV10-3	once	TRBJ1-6	ASWPQGSPNSPLH
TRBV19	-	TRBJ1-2	ATRTVHGYT
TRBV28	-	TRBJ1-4	ASLPGRTREKLF
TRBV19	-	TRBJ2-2	AILRGSGRTGELF
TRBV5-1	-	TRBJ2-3	ASSFAGLHTDTQY
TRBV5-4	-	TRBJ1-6	ASSLGGTGASPLH
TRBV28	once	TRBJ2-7	ASISNLRPSTYEQY
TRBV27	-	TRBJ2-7	ATGTSGLEQY
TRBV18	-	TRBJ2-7	ASSPPESRNTYEQY
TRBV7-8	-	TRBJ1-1	ASSLFGITEAF
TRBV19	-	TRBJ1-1	ATTKFGVGNTEAF
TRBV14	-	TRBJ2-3	ASSQEADTQY
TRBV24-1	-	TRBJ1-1	ATSEAGGGNTEAF
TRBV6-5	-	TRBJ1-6	ASRVTNSPLH
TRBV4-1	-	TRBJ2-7	ASSLEVSSYEQY
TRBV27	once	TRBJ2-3	ASSLSKTTDTQY
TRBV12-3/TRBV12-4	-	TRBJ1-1	ASSLMMNTEAF